Presented here are 27 T cell receptor beta chains from one specimen sequenced in a study of PD-1 blockade in classical Hodgkin lymphoma. Here immunoSEQ multiplex PCR was the method, and the copy in TCRdb shows in-frame clones only, minus some. Seen here are 22,000 or so clones, roughly 87% observed once, and the top ten hold around 0.25%. Noted time point: newly diagnosed, previously untreated cHL patient sample. By magnetic negative selection, CD4+ T cells were purified from thawed PBMCs. Material for sequencing was CD4+ T cells from blood. All receptors come from a human donor with classical Hodgkin lymphoma.

This clone turned up a few times. The V and J genes are TRBV14 and TRBJ1-4; 7 bases match TRBD1. Germline lookup yields CDR1 SGHDN and CDR2 FVKESK. The CDR3 totals 15 residues. The J segment lost 5 bases and the V segment lost 0 bases, leaving 3 bases of the junction unmatched. The CDR3 DNA sequence: TGTGCCAGCAGCCAAGATATAGGGGGCAATGAAAAACTGTTTTTT. Translation gives CASSQDIGGNEKLFF.

The V and J genes are TRBV5-4 and TRBJ2-5, with 9 bases identical to TRBD2. The CDR3 runs to 13 residues. The junction had 0 bases not matched to a gene; V was cut back by 1 base and J by 5 bases. CDR1 and CDR2 from the germline V gene are SGHNT and YYREEE (reference sequence). Here the CDR3 reads CASSLSGGETQYF. The DNA of the CDR3 is TGTGCCAGCAGCTTGAGCGGGGGGGAGACCCAGTACTTC.

The chain is built from TRBV19 and TRBJ2-7; D is perhaps TRBD1 or TRBD2 (5 bases each). The germline gives CDR1 LNHDA, CDR2 SQIVND (reference sequence). The CDR3 totals 13 residues. V was pared by 5 bases and J by 3 bases, with 11 bases between. The CDR3 reads CASSSGTVYEQYF. CDR3 nucleotide sequence: TGTGCCAGTAGTTCCGGGACCGTCTACGAGCAGTACTTC.

The chain links TRBV9 to TRBJ2-1; 9 nucleotides align to TRBD1. The germline CDR1 and CDR2 sequences are SGDLS and YYNGEE. This CDR3 region has 14 residues. J lost 9 bases, V lost 0 bases, and 4 bases had no gene match. The CDR3 loop is CASSVERDRVEQFF. CDR3 bases: TGTGCCAGCAGCGTAGAGCGGGACAGGGTTGAGCAGTTCTTC.

The J gene is TRBJ2-1, the V gene TRBV14; 14 bases map to TRBD2. The CDR3 spans 17 residues. Germline V gene sequence: CDR1 SGHDN, CDR2 FVKESK. With V trimmed by 5 bases and J by 7 bases, 10 bases remained unmatched. This chain's CDR3 is CASSSFGRTSGGNEQFF. For the CDR3, the DNA is TGTGCCAGCAGCAGTTTTGGGAGGACTAGCGGGGGGAATGAGCAGTTCTTC.

The rearrangement uses TRBV7-9 and TRBJ2-1, with 8 bases lining up with TRBD2. Trimming took 2 bases from V and 4 from J; bases not matched to a gene: 4. The CDR3 totals 15 residues. Germline V CDR1 and CDR2: SEHNR, FQNEAQ (reference sequence). The CDR3 protein is CASSLLLAEYNEQFF. DNA for the CDR3: TGTGCCAGCAGCTTATTACTAGCGGAGTACAATGAGCAGTTCTTC.

The chain recombines TRBV11-3 with TRBJ2-3; D possibly corresponds to TRBD2 (6 bases). This CDR3 spans 13 amino acids. Germline V gene data show CDR1 as SGHNT and CDR2 as YENEEA. V gave up 8 bases and J gave up 4 bases, with 13 bases separating them. The CDR3 region is CASAWGESDTQYF. The DNA of the CDR3 is TGTGCCAGCGCGTGGGGGGAATCAGATACGCAGTATTTT.

The table lists this clone with a count of one. One end of the junction fails to match germline, which may point to a read error. The chain employs TRBV11-2 and TRBJ2-7; D ambiguous. Germline CDR1 reads SGHAT; CDR2 reads FQNNGV. This CDR3 spans 12 amino acids. For the CDR3, the DNA is TGTGCCAGCAGCCCTGACGCGTACGGGCAGTACTTC. It encodes CASSPDAYGQYF.

This clone came up once. This chain joins TRBV7-6 and TRBJ2-5; the D call may be TRBD1 or TRBD2 (6 bases each). This CDR3 spans 14 amino acids. Between the trimmed V and J ends, which lost 8 bases and 4 bases, there was a span of 17 bases. CDR1 is SGHVS, CDR2 FNYEAQ, per germline. This CDR3 reads CASWGRGKGETQYF. The CDR3 coding sequence is TGTGCCAGCTGGGGGCGGGGTAAGGGAGAGACCCAGTACTTC.

The V gene is TRBV18, the J gene TRBJ2-1; 7 positions agree with TRBD1. The CDR3 contains 14 residues. The V gene's germline CDR1 is KGHSH and CDR2 LQKENI. The V and J ends lost 0 bases and 7 bases, in that order; junction bases with no gene match: 3. The CDR3: CASSPPYRGNEQFF. The DNA of the CDR3 is TGTGCCAGCTCACCACCCTACAGGGGTAATGAGCAGTTCTTC.

The chain is built from TRBV7-9 and TRBJ2-2; D is undetermined. CDR1 and CDR2 (germline): SEHNR, FQNEAQ (reference sequence). The CDR3 spans 13 residues. V lost 8 bases and J 1 base, leaving 8 bases between the germline ends. CDR3 in amino acids: CASSTLNTGELFF. The CDR3 nucleotides are TGTGCCAGCTCAACTTTGAACACCGGGGAGCTGTTTTTT.

This CDR3 is CASSLGLAEGVEQFF. CDR3 DNA sequence: TGTGCCAGTAGTCTCGGACTAGCGGAGGGGGTTGAGCAGTTCTTC. The chain carries TRBV19 and TRBJ2-1; the match to TRBD2 covers 10 bases. CDR1 and CDR2 from the germline V gene are LNHDA and SQIVND (reference sequence). There are 15 residues in the CDR3. Losses at the gene ends were 5 bases for V and 9 bases for J; bases not matched to a gene: 10.

The V gene is TRBV6-6, the J gene TRBJ1-2; tentatively, D is TRBD1 (5 bases). V lost 7 bases to trimming and J lost 4 bases, with 16 bases between them. CDR1 and CDR2 (germline): MNHNY, SVGAGI (reference sequence). CDR3 length equals 14 residues. DNA for the CDR3: TGTGCCAGCACCGCCGAGACAGATTTCTATGGCTACACCTTC. Translated: CASTAETDFYGYTF.

This chain connects TRBV2 to TRBJ2-5, with D possibly being TRBD2 (6 bases). The V gene lost 6 bases and the J gene lost 3 bases, with 14 bases spanning the gap. The CDR3 spans 14 residues. Germline lookup yields CDR1 SNHLY and CDR2 FYNNEI. The CDR3 loop reads CASRGRDSKETQYF. The CDR3 bases are TGTGCCAGCAGAGGTCGGGACTCAAAAGAGACCCAGTACTTC.

The genes are TRBV5-1 and TRBJ2-2, with 9 bases that match TRBD2. V dropped 3 bases and J dropped 1; count of bases not matched to a gene: 7. Germline loops: CDR1 SGHRS, CDR2 YFSETQ. The CDR3 is 17 residues long. In DNA form, the CDR3 reads TGCGCCAGCAGCTCGGGAGCGGGGGGTCAGAACACCGGGGAGCTGTTTTTT. Its translation: CASSSGAGGQNTGELFF.

This chain connects TRBV5-5 to TRBJ2-7; D perhaps matches TRBD1 (6 bases). The V gene lost 3 bases and the J gene lost 2 bases, with 12 bases spanning the gap. Germline V lookup: CDR1 SGHKS, CDR2 YYEKEE (reference sequence). This CDR3 region has 14 residues. CDR3 amino acids: CASSSTGRPYEQYF. The DNA of the CDR3 is TGTGCCAGCAGCTCGACAGGCCGACCCTACGAGCAGTACTTC. The full variable domain, in which reference TRBV5-5 and TRBJ2-7 provide the parts outside the CDR3, is DAGVTQSPTHLIKTRGQQVTLRCSPISGHKSVSWYQQVLGQGPQFIFQYYEKEERGRGNFPDRFSARQFPNYSSELNVNALLLGDSALYLCASSSTGRPYEQYFGPGTRLTVT.

This chain links TRBV18 with TRBJ2-7, with 7 positions matching TRBD2. In germline, CDR1 is KGHSH, CDR2 LQKENI. The trim removed 2 bases at V and 4 bases at J, leaving 2 bases unmatched. This CDR3 comprises 13 residues. The DNA for the CDR3 is TGTGCCAGCTCACCAAGGCGGGGGTACGAGCAGTACTTC. Encoded protein: CASSPRRGYEQYF.

The chain joins TRBV5-1 to TRBJ1-1; D not certain. This CDR3 spans 12 amino acids. Between the trimmed V and J ends, which lost 5 bases and 4 bases, there was a span of 9 bases. Looked up from germline, CDR1 is SGHRS and CDR2 is YFSETQ. CDR3 residues: CASRSSSTEAFF. The CDR3 nucleotides are TGCGCCAGCAGATCTTCGTCCACTGAAGCTTTCTTT.

This sequence joins TRBV19 and TRBJ1-5; 9 nucleotides agree with TRBD1. CDR3 length equals 15 residues. The V gene's germline CDR1 is LNHDA and CDR2 SQIVND (reference sequence). V was pared by 2 bases and J by 8 bases, with 7 bases of the junction left unmatched. Here the CDR3 DNA reads TGTGCCAGTAGTATATACAGGGGGCAGGGGGAGCCCCAGCATTTT. Protein: CASSIYRGQGEPQHF.

The chain is built from TRBV11-3 and TRBJ2-3; D is perhaps TRBD2 (5 bases). Germline V gene sequence: CDR1 SGHNT, CDR2 YENEEA. V was trimmed by 5 bases and J by 2 bases, leaving 17 bases between them. The CDR3 runs to 16 residues. CDR3 coding DNA: TGTGCCAGCAGCCCGTCGGTGGACTTCTTCACAGATACGCAGTATTTT. This encodes CASSPSVDFFTDTQYF.

The table lists this clone with a count of one. The chain recombines TRBV5-1 with TRBJ1-1; a possible D gene is TRBD1 (6 bases). Germline V CDR1 and CDR2: SGHRS, YFSETQ. The CDR3 extends over 14 amino acids. The V and J ends lost 5 bases and 1 base respectively, with 12 bases between them. This CDR3 is CASSLRTANTEAFF. DNA of the CDR3: TGCGCCAGCAGTCTCCGGACAGCGAACACTGAAGCTTTCTTT.

The rearrangement links TRBV6-1 to TRBJ1-5; D is perhaps TRBD1 (5 bases). The V end was cut by 5 bases, the J end by 3 bases, with 11 bases between. This CDR3 has 14 residues. Germline values: CDR1 MNHNS, CDR2 SASEGT. For the CDR3, the DNA is TGTGCCAGCAGTAAGGGACGGATCAATCAGCCCCAGCATTTT. It specifies CASSKGRINQPQHF.

The chain couples TRBV2 to TRBJ2-2; D could derive from TRBD1 or TRBD2 (5 bases each). V dropped 4 bases and J dropped 4 bases, with 13 bases sitting between them. Looked up from germline, CDR1 is SNHLY and CDR2 is FYNNEI. The CDR3 is 15 residues long. CDR3 nucleotide sequence: TGTGCCAGCAGTGCGGGACGGCTTGTCACCGGGGAGCTGTTTTTT. It is translated as CASSAGRLVTGELFF.

This chain connects TRBV19 to TRBJ1-2, with 9 bases matching TRBD1. Germline V gene sequence: CDR1 LNHDA, CDR2 SQIVND (reference sequence). CDR3 size: 14 residues. J was trimmed by 6 bases and V by 3 bases; bases with no gene match: 5. CDR3 sequence reads: CASSIPGTGHGYTF. CDR3 sequence (DNA): TGTGCCAGTAGTATTCCCGGGACAGGGCATGGCTACACCTTC.

This clone is a singleton in its sample. The J gene is TRBJ2-6, the V gene TRBV2; D not resolved. This CDR3 is built from 15 residues. CDR1 and CDR2 from the germline V gene are SNHLY and FYNNEI. V was pared by 5 bases and J by 0 bases, with 8 bases between. This chain's CDR3 is CASSFRSSGANVLTF. The CDR3 coding sequence is TGTGCCAGCAGTTTCCGGAGCTCTGGGGCCAACGTCCTGACTTTC.

The V call is TRBV5-1, the J call TRBJ2-7; D may correspond to TRBD1 or TRBD2 (5 bases each). Germline values: CDR1 SGHRS, CDR2 YFSETQ. With 1 base removed from V and 3 bases from J, the gap between germline ends came to 17 bases. The CDR3 is 16 amino acids. The CDR3: CASSLSVGVMGYEQYF. CDR3 bases: TGCGCCAGCAGCTTGAGCGTGGGGGTAATGGGCTACGAGCAGTACTTC.

The rearrangement links TRBV19 to TRBJ2-3; D is ambiguous. Between the trimmed V and J ends, which lost 0 bases and 1 base, there was a span of 5 bases. Germline loops: CDR1 LNHDA, CDR2 SQIVND (reference sequence). The CDR3 contains 14 residues. The CDR3 DNA reads as TGTGCCAGTAGTATAGATATAGGCACAGATACGCAGTATTTT. It codes for CASSIDIGTDTQYF.